This note documents a single T cell receptor (beta chain) sequence. This record belongs to a study of OX40 agonist ivuxolimab in advanced cancers. TCRdb's table, derived via immunoSEQ multiplex PCR, lists solely in-frame clones and lacks some. The table lists over 100,000 clones, 80% to 90% of them singletons. Germline values: CDR1 KGHSH, CDR2 LQKENI. The CDR3 loop spans 14 amino acids. The ends lost 3 bases at V and 5 bases at J; junction bases unmatched: 4. This material consisted of CD4+ or CD8+ T cells sorted from blood, taken in a trial of the OX40 agonist ivuxolimab. The chain recombines TRBV18 with TRBJ2-5; 9 bases line up with TRBD1. This receptor was identified in an adult with an advanced solid tumor such as melanoma, head and neck, liver or kidney cancer. Written as DNA, the CDR3 is TGTGCCAGCTCACCGGGACAGGGAAGGGAGACCCAGTACTTC. Its protein product is CASSPGQGRETQYF.